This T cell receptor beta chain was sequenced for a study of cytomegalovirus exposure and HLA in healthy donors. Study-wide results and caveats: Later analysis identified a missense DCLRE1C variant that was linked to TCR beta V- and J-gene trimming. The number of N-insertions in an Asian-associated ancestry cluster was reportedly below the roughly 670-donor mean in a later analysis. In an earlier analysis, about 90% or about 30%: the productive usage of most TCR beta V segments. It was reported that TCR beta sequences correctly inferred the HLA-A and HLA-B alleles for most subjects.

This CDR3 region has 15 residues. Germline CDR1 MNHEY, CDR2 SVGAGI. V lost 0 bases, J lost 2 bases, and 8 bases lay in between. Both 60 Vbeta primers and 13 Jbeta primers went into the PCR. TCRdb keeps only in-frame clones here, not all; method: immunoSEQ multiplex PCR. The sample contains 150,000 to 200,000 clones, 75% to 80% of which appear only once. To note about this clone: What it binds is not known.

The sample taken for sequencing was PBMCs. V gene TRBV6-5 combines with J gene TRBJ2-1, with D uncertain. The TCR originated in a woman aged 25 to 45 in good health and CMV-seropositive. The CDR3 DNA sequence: TGTGCCAGCAGTTACTCGTATTCCGCCTACAATGAGCAGTTCTTC. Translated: CASSYSYSAYNEQFF.